These 16 T cell receptor beta chains share one sample of origin, sequenced in a study of T cells in Graves' hyperthyroidism and ophthalmopathy. From RNA transcripts, TCR beta CDR3 regions were amplified. An initial round of RT-PCR targeting the TCR CDR3 relied on the HTBI primer set. In TCRdb, the multiplex PCR reads were re-called with MiXCR into one record per CDR3 protein. The sample includes approximately 300,000 distinct CDR3 sequences, roughly 18% of them seen just once. Sequencing was performed on blood. The receptors were sampled from a man over 45 with Graves' ophthalmopathy.

V gene TRBV2 combines with J gene TRBJ2-7; 11 bases are a match to TRBD1. V gave up 7 bases and J gave up 5 bases; unmatched junction bases: 4. The CDR3 has 13 residues. The germline gives CDR1 SNHLY, CDR2 FYNNEI. The DNA of the CDR3 is TGTGCCAGCATAGGACAGGGGGCCCACGAGCAGTACTTC. Its protein product is CASIGQGAHEQYF.

V and J are TRBV9 and TRBJ2-5; tentatively, D is TRBD1 (6 bases). The ends were cut back, 1 base at V and 5 bases at J, with 9 bases in the middle. The CDR3 spans 13 residues. Germline CDR1 and CDR2: SGDLS and YYNGEE. DNA for the CDR3: TGTGCCAGCAGCGTACAAACAGGGGAGACCCAGTACTTC. Translating it yields CASSVQTGETQYF.

This clonotype was detected only a few times. The CDR3 loop is CASSPLDRELDSPLHF. Written as DNA, the CDR3 is TGTGCCAGCAGTCCTCTGGACAGGGAGCTAGATTCACCCCTCCACTTT. The chain recombines TRBV28 with TRBJ1-6; TRBD1 agrees at 8 bases. The CDR3 contains 16 residues. J gave up 8 bases and V 5 bases, and 11 bases lay outside the gene matches. Per the germline V gene, CDR1 is MDHEN and CDR2 is SYDVKM. Combining the CDR3 with reference TRBV28 and TRBJ1-6 gives the whole variable domain DVKVTQSSRYLVKRTGEKVFLECVQDMDHENMFWYRQDPGLGLRLIYFSYDVKMKEKGDIPEGYSVSREKKERFSLILESASTNQTSMYLCASSPLDRELDSPLHFGNGTRLTVT.

This clonotype appeared a few times. The chain is built from TRBV19 and TRBJ1-5; D possibly corresponds to TRBD1 (5 bases). CDR1 and CDR2 (germline): LNHDA, SQIVND (reference sequence). The CDR3 is 16 residues long. V was clipped by 7 bases and J by 1 base, with 17 bases between them. The CDR3 sequence: CASTHRGGVSNQPQHF. CDR3 nucleotide sequence: TGTGCCAGTACCCACCGCGGGGGGGTAAGCAATCAGCCCCAGCATTTT.

This sequence joins TRBV10-3 and TRBJ2-2; D gene unclear. The germline CDR1 and CDR2 sequences are ENHRY and SYGVKD. This CDR3 is 13 amino acids long. The ends were cut back, 2 bases at V and 3 bases at J, with 4 bases in the middle. CDR3 loop: CAISETDTGELFF. In nucleotides, the CDR3 is TGTGCCATCAGTGAGACCGACACCGGGGAGCTGTTTTTT.

The chain recombines TRBV20-1 with TRBJ2-7; a weak D match, TRBD1 (5 bases). The germline gives CDR1 DFQATT, CDR2 SNEGSKA (reference sequence). V lost 3 bases and J 0 bases, leaving 15 bases between the germline ends. This CDR3 region has 15 residues. CDR3 bases: TGCAGTGCTAGTATTCCTAGGGGTCGCTCCTACGAGCAGTACTTC. Translating it yields CSASIPRGRSYEQYF.

In its sample, this clonotype was seen once. The chain links TRBV12-3 or TRBV12-4 to TRBJ2-3, with 8 positions matching TRBD1. V lost 2 bases to trimming and J lost 4 bases; unmatched junction nucleotides: 5. CDR3 length: 15 amino acids. The CDR3 region has the DNA TGTGCCAGCAGTTTAAGCAGGGGGCGCGCAGATACGCAGTATTTT. It translates to CASSLSRGRADTQYF.

This clonotype was picked up many times. The chain links TRBV29-1 to TRBJ2-7; tentatively, D is TRBD1 (6 bases). Germline CDR1 reads SQVTM; CDR2 reads ANQGSEA. Trimming shortened V by 7 bases and J by 2 bases, and 36 bases separated the two germline ends. The CDR3 runs 20 residues. The CDR3 reads CSAGTILTGRPGVITYEQYF. Here the CDR3 DNA reads TGCAGCGCCGGGACGATACTTACAGGGCGTCCTGGGGTTATTACCTACGAGCAGTACTTC.

Only a few counts were recorded for this clonotype. The J gene is TRBJ1-1, the V gene TRBV10-2; 7 bases agree with TRBD1. Germline-derived CDR1 and CDR2 are WSHSY and SAAADI. The CDR3 is made up of 14 amino acids. V shed 4 bases and J 7 bases; nucleotides not matched to a gene: 9. In DNA, the CDR3 is TGCGCCAGCAGTGTCCAGGGGGAAAATTATGAAGCTTTCTTT. Encoded protein: CASSVQGENYEAFF.

In this sample, this clonotype turned up many times. V is TRBV27 and J is TRBJ2-5, with D perhaps TRBD1 (6 bases). Trimming took off 6 bases at V and 5 bases at J, with 19 bases between the two ends. CDR1 MNHEY and CDR2 SMNVEV come from the germline V gene (reference sequence). This CDR3 spans 15 amino acids. CDR3 nucleotide sequence: TGTGCCAGCAGCTCAATGACAGGATGGCGGGAGACCCAGTACTTC. It encodes CASSSMTGWRETQYF.

This clonotype was counted at least ten times. The V and J genes are TRBV2 and TRBJ2-7, with 7 bases aligning to TRBD1. In germline, CDR1 is SNHLY, CDR2 FYNNEI. The V and J ends lost 6 bases and 3 bases, in that order; junction bases with no gene match: 5. This CDR3 has 13 amino acids. The CDR3 spells CASSRQGGYEQYF. CDR3 sequence (DNA): TGTGCCAGCAGCCGACAGGGTGGCTACGAGCAGTACTTC.

The V gene is TRBV5-1, the J gene TRBJ2-2; TRBD2 matches at 10 bases. The CDR3 runs 17 residues. V shed 3 bases, J shed 7 bases, and the junction held 12 bases outside the gene matches. Germline V gene data show CDR1 as SGHRS and CDR2 as YFSETQ. The CDR3 protein is CASSWGGLAGENGELFF. The CDR3 DNA sequence: TGCGCCAGCAGCTGGGGGGGCCTAGCGGGAGAGAACGGGGAGCTGTTTTTT.

This clonotype was seen repeatedly, ten times or more. V usage is TRBV7-2 and J usage is TRBJ2-7; the match to TRBD2 covers 7 bases. Trimming at V came to 5 bases and at J to 4 bases, leaving 2 bases not matched to a gene. CDR3 length: 12 amino acids. Germline V CDR1 and CDR2: SGHTA, FQGNSA. The CDR3 region has the DNA TGTGCCAGCAGCACTAGCGATTACGAGCAGTACTTC. Amino acids: CASSTSDYEQYF.

This clonotype has ten or more counts. The chain recombines TRBV7-3 with TRBJ2-1, with 7 bases matching TRBD2. This CDR3 has 14 amino acids. The V gene's germline CDR1 is SGHTA and CDR2 FQGTGA. The junction had 10 bases not matched to a gene; V was cut back by 4 bases and J by 10 bases. The CDR3 DNA follows: TGTGCCAGCAGCTCGACTAGCCGGTCAACCGAGCAGTTCTTC. It codes for CASSSTSRSTEQFF.

This chain links TRBV12-3 or TRBV12-4 with TRBJ2-3; 13 bases agree with TRBD2. Losses at the gene ends were 4 bases for V and 7 bases for J; bases not matched to a gene: 8. The CDR3 runs 16 residues. The DNA of the CDR3 is TGTGCCAGCAGTTCCGGGACTAGCGGGAATAGGAATACGCAGTATTTT. Its protein is CASSSGTSGNRNTQYF.

The rearrangement joins TRBV19 to TRBJ2-7; TRBD1 is a possible D gene (6 bases). This CDR3 is built from 16 residues. The V end was cut by 4 bases, the J end by 4 bases, with 20 bases between. Germline assignment: CDR1 LNHDA and CDR2 SQIVND (reference sequence). CDR3 region: CASSTWGTPGRYEQYF. As DNA, the CDR3 is TGTGCCAGTAGTACATGGGGGACACCCGGTCGTTACGAGCAGTACTTC.